The clone carrying this TCR beta chain has just a few counts. The data stem from a study of cytomegalovirus exposure and HLA in healthy donors. Amplification used 60 Vbeta primers and 13 Jbeta primers. This table comes from immunoSEQ multiplex PCR, and its TCRdb copy is limited to in-frame clones, with some not included. Of approximately 90,000 clones in the sample, roughly 63% are singletons; the top ten hold roughly 6.3%. The CDR3 runs 11 residues. Germline loops: CDR1 DFQATT, CDR2 SNEGSKA (reference sequence). The ends were cut back, 3 bases at V and 6 bases at J, with 8 bases in the middle. This chain uses TRBV20-1 with TRBJ1-1; D unresolved. The TCR comes from a woman between 25 and 40 years old in good health and CMV-seronegative. The sequenced material came from PBMCs. The CDR3 sequence is CSASYGPEAFF. The CDR3 DNA follows: TGCAGTGCTAGTTACGGTCCTGAAGCTTTCTTT.